The 3 T cell receptor beta chains below come from one sample, sequenced in a study of T-cell reconstitution after alpha-beta-depleted transplantation in children. TCRbeta library construction was performed incorporating unique molecular identifiers. TCRdb independently ran MiXCR on the PCR reads; one entry per CDR3 protein. The sample carries fewer than 130,000 distinct CDR3 sequences, 9% to 12% recorded once. The sequenced sample was PBMCs from the stem cell graft donor, obtained from the stem cell graft. These receptors came from a human donor who donated a stem cell graft to a child with acute lymphoblastic leukemia.

The rearrangement uses TRBV30 and TRBJ1-1; D gene ambiguous. The germline V gene has CDR1 GTSNPN and CDR2 SVGIG (reference sequence). V gave up 5 bases and J gave up 5 bases, with 18 bases separating them. The length of the CDR3 is 14 residues. For the CDR3, the DNA is TGTGCCTGGTCCTCTGACCTGGCCCGGACTGAAGCTTTCTTT. It yields the protein CAWSSDLARTEAFF.

A few counts support this clonotype. V gene TRBV7-9 combines with J gene TRBJ2-5, with a weak D call TRBD2 (5 bases). The germline CDR1 and CDR2 sequences are SEHNR and FQNEAQ (reference sequence). The CDR3 covers 13 residues. V shed 0 bases and J shed 5 bases, with 7 bases lying between them. CDR3 coding DNA: TGTGCCAGCAGCTTAGCGCGGAGGGAGACCCAGTACTTC. Protein: CASSLARRETQYF.

This clonotype was seen at least ten times. The chain combines TRBV27 with TRBJ1-1; TRBD1 might be the D (5 bases). This CDR3 has 15 residues. CDR1 MNHEY and CDR2 SMNVEV come from the germline V gene (reference sequence). V dropped 5 bases and J dropped 1 base, with 14 bases sitting between them. CDR3 residues: CASSPHGTSNTEAFF. The CDR3 DNA follows: TGTGCCAGCAGTCCCCACGGGACTTCGAACACTGAAGCTTTCTTT.